The T cell receptor beta chain under discussion was sequenced for a study of control samples from healthy donors and cancer patients. Only in-frame clones appear in the TCRdb table, and some are missing; sequencing was by immunoSEQ multiplex PCR. In the table there are around 94,000 clones, about nine tenths of which are singletons. The CDR3 spans 15 residues. The trim removed 2 bases at V and 3 bases at J, leaving 4 bases unmatched. Germline V gives CDR1 SGHNT, CDR2 YYREEE (reference sequence). The chain joins TRBV5-4 to TRBJ2-3; 9 positions agree with TRBD1. The sample was blood. The receptor comes from a woman under 30 in good health. The CDR3 nucleotides are TGTGCCAGCAGCTTACCGGGACAGGGAACAGATACGCAGTATTTT. Its protein is CASSLPGQGTDTQYF.